This T cell receptor (beta chain) derives from a study of blood T cell repertoires in COVID-19. As for the study in general: COVID-19 samples, acute and convalescent, were from the United States, Italy and Spain. Sources were T cells, B-cell-depleted T cells, or PBMCs; the material itself was cDNA or gDNA.

CDR3 length equals 15 residues. The V end lost 2 bases, the J end lost 3 bases, and 15 bases lay between the germline ends. Germline V lookup: CDR1 SGHKS, CDR2 YYEKEE (reference sequence). The data were produced by immunoSEQ multiplex PCR, yet TCRdb's version contains in-frame clones alone and is incomplete. The top ten hold 1.7% of the sample, which has over 110,000 clones, 88% seen once. This clone was seen just once. The receptor's source is a woman in her fifties or sixties with acute or convalescent COVID-19. The chain links TRBV5-5 to TRBJ2-7; a possible D gene is TRBD2 (5 bases). Sequencing was performed on peripheral blood. CDR3 region: CASSFLPFEGYEQYF. The CDR3 DNA reads TGTGCCAGCAGCTTTCTTCCCTTTGAGGGCTACGAGCAGTACTTC.